This TCR beta chain was identified during a study of CD8+CD57+ T cells in acquired aplastic anemia (dated by TCRdb to the late 2010s). Study-wide context: DNA extracted from sorted CD4+ and CD8+ cells had a mean of roughly 3 ug, with a range of roughly 0.18 to 27.4 ug. A CD8+CD57+ expansion meant a frequency higher than the mean frequency seen in healthy subjects. The investigation overall reported the following: No significant difference in CD8+ Simpson's diversity was found between patients and healthy controls (P=0.060). Although some 28 CD8+ CDR3 sequences were shared by patients and controls, these sequences appeared highly expressed in patients and within the immunodominant clones of patients.

Expansion of CD8+CD57+ cells had been shown by flow cytometry in the patients chosen for sequencing. All patients had severe acquired aplastic anemia diagnosed by International Study of Aplastic Anemia and Agranulocytosis and Camitta criteria. No therapy had been received by the patients at the time of blood sampling. TCR repertoires of sorted CD4+ and CD8+ blood T cells from severe aplastic anemia patients and healthy subjects were deep-sequenced in the study. Patients were enrolled under clinicaltrials.gov protocols 00001620, 01623167, 00001397, 00071045, 00081523 and 00961064 in the USA. Ficoll-Paque density gradient centrifugation was used to isolate peripheral blood mononuclear cells. Before DNA extraction, CD4+ and CD8+ T cells were sorted with FACS or magnetic beads. CDR1 and CDR2, per the germline V gene, are SGHDT and YYEEEE. The V end loses 4 bases and the J end loses 2 bases, and a stretch of 10 bases separates them. The CDR3 contains 13 residues, cysteine and phenylalanine counted. The entry retains the CDR3 DNA only, 39 bases that are in frame from base 1.

Genomic DNA served as template for TCR beta VDJ combination and CDR3 sequence profiling. TCR repertoire sequencing was run on an Illumina HiSeq 2000. The original methods were these. TRBV/TRBJ rearrangement plots, CDR3 size and DJ length profiles, and Simpson's diversity index were used to assess repertoires. The most abundant DNA sequence in the deep sequencing data was defined as the immunodominant clone. CDR3 amino acid sequences were checked for sharing between subjects and were compared against published repertoires and the VDJdb database. The raw public data were reprocessed by TCRdb itself: fastp quality trimming at Q25, MiXCR clonotype calling, in-frame beta chains only. For every CDR3 protein sequence, its rows merge into one entry that carries the most common genes and DNA. TCRdb assigned the V and J calls; the authors' analysis was not used. The sample includes some 170,000 distinct CDR3 sequences, with 55% to 65% observed a single time. Together, the top ten hold more than 40% of the sample.

On this clonotype: Its antigen target is currently unknown. Base quality data are lacking; no much larger clone is found one base away.

The source of this sequence is a human donor with aplastic anemia. The specimen was sorted CD4+, CD8+, or CD8+CD57+ T cells (not recorded which) from PBMCs. This sequence uses TRBV5-6 and TRBJ2-7, with TRBD1 perhaps the D gene, on 6 matching bases. This receptor carries the CDR3 CASSRDMTYEQYF. In nucleotides, the sequence is TGTGCCAGCAGCCGGGACATGACCTACGAGCAGTACTTC.